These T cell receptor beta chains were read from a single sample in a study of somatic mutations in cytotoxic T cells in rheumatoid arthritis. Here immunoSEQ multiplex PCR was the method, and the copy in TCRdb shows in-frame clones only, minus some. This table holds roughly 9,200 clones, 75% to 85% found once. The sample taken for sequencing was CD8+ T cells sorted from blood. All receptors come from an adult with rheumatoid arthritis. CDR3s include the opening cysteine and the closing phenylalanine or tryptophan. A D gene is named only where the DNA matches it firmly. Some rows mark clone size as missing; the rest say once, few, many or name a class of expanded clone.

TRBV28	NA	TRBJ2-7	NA	TGTGCCAGCAGTTTAAGACCCCCCAATGGCAACGAGCAGTACTTC	CASSLRPPNGNEQYF
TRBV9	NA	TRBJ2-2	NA	TGTGCCAGCAGCGTAGATGGGACCGGGGAGCTGTTTTTT	CASSVDGTGELFF
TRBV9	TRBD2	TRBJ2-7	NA	TGTGCCAGCAGCGTAGGCCTAGCGGGGGCAAGCTCCTACGAGCAGTACTTC	CASSVGLAGASSYEQYF
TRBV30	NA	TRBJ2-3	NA	TGTGCCTGGAGTGTATCTGTCGGAGATACGCAGTATTTT	CAWSVSVGDTQYF
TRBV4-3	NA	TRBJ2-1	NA	TGCGCCAGCAGCCAAGGGACAGCGCGAAATGGTGAGCAGTTCTTC	CASSQGTARNGEQFF
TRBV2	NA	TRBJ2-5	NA	TGTGCCAGCAGAGAGTTTAAGGGGCTCGGGGAGACCCAGTACTTC	CASREFKGLGETQYF
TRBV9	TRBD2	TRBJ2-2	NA	TGTGCCAGCAGCGGACCGGGACTAGCGGGAGGTGCGAACACCGGGGAGCTGTTTTTT	CASSGPGLAGGANTGELFF
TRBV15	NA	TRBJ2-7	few	TGTGCCACCAGCAGAGATAGAGGGGGAGCTGGGTACTACGAGCAGTACTTC	CATSRDRGGAGYYEQYF
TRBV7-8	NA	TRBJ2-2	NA	TGTGCCAGCAGCTTAGGGGCGCGCCCCACCGGGGAGCTGTTTTTT	CASSLGARPTGELFF
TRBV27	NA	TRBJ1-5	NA	TGTGCCAGCAGCTTCATTGGGGGGTTTCAGCCCCAGCATTTT	CASSFIGGFQPQHF
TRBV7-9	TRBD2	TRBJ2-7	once	TGTGCCAGCAGCCAAGGACTAGCGGTTGAGCAGTACTTC	CASSQGLAVEQYF
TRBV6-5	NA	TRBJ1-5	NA	TGTGCCAGCAGTTACTTGGGGGAAGGGCAGCCCCAGCATTTT	CASSYLGEGQPQHF
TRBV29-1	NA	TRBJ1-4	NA	TGCAGCGTCGGGAAGGGGGGGACTAATGAAAAACTGTTTTTT	CSVGKGGTNEKLFF
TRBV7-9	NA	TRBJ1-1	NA	TGTGCCAGCAGCCGAGACAGTGTCGCTGAAGCTTTCTTT	CASSRDSVAEAFF
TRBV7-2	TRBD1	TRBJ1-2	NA	TGTGCCAGCAGCTTAGTACTACGGGGACAGGGCTATGGCTACACCTTC	CASSLVLRGQGYGYTF
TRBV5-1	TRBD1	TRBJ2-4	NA	TGCGCCAGCAGCAAGTACAGGGGTGACATTCAGTACTTC	CASSKYRGDIQYF
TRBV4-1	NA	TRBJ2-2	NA	TGCGCCAGCAGCCCCACCCCCCGGGGGAGGAACACCGGGGAGCTGTTTTTT	CASSPTPRGRNTGELFF
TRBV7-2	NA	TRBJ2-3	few	TGTGCCAGCAGCTGGTCCGGTGCGCGCACAGATACGCAGTATTTT	CASSWSGARTDTQYF
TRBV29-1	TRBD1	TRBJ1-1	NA	TGCAGCGTTGGCTTCTCAGCGGGACAGGGTCCTGAAGCTTTCTTT	CSVGFSAGQGPEAFF
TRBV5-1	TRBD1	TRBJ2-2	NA	TGCGCCAGCAGCTCCCCCACCTCGACAGGGATAATGGGGAACACCGGGGAGCTGTTTTTT	CASSSPTSTGIMGNTGELFF
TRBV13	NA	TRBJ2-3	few	TGTGCCAGCAGCCGGTCGGGTTCCGCTCCGGGAGATACGCAGTATTTT	CASSRSGSAPGDTQYF
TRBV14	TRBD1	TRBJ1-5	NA	TGTGCCAGCCGACTAGATGGGACCCAGGGGGGGACCCATCAGCCCCAGCATTTT	CASRLDGTQGGTHQPQHF
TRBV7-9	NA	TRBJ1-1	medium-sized	TGTGCCAGCACAATTAATGGGCTAACGAACACTGAAGCTTTCTTT	CASTINGLTNTEAFF
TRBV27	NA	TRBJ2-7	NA	TGTGCCAGCAGTCCAGACTCAAGGCAGACCTACGAGCAGTACTTC	CASSPDSRQTYEQYF
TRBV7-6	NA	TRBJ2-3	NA	TGTGCCAGCAGCCTCCCGACTAGTGCGGCGGATACGCAGTATTTT	CASSLPTSAADTQYF
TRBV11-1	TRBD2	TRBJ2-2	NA	TGTGCCACCAAGCGGGGGGGAAAGACCGGGGAGCTGTTTTTT	CATKRGGKTGELFF
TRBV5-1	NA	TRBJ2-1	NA	TGCGCCAGCAGCTTAGGGGCCTGGGCAGGGGATCTAGCCTACAATGAGCAGTTCTTC	CASSLGAWAGDLAYNEQFF
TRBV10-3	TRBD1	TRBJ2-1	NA	TGTGCCACGACAGGGGGCACCGACAATGAGCAGTTCTTC	CATTGGTDNEQFF
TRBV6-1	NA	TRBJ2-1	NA	TGTGCCAGCAACCCACCCGGTAGGGGCGGGGGCAAATTCTTC	CASNPPGRGGGKFF
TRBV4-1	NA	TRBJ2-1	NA	TGCGCCAGCAGCCCCCGGGACTCGATGTACAATGAGCAGTTCTTC	CASSPRDSMYNEQFF
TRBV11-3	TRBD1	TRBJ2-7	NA	TGTGCCAGCAGCAGACAGGGGCCATCCTACGAGCAGTACTTC	CASSRQGPSYEQYF
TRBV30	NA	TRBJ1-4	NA	TGTGCCTGGCAAGGGACGTCGGGCAATGAAAAACTGTTTTTT	CAWQGTSGNEKLFF
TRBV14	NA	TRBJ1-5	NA	TGTGCCAGCAGCCAAGGAGGGGGCAATCAGCCCCAGCATTTT	CASSQGGGNQPQHF
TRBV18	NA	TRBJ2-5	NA	TGTGCCAGCTCATCCAGAGAGGCCCAGTACTTC	CASSSREAQYF
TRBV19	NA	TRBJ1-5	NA	TGTGCCAGTAGTGCCTTTCAGGGACAGCCCCAGCATTTT	CASSAFQGQPQHF
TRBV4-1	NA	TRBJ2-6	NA	TGCGCCAGCAGCCAGTCAGGCGGCACTGGGGCCAACGTCCTGACTTTC	CASSQSGGTGANVLTF
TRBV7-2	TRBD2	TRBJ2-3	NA	TGTGCCAGCAGCCCCAGACTAGCGGGAGTGAGTAGAGATACGCAGTATTTT	CASSPRLAGVSRDTQYF
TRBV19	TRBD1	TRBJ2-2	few	TGTGCCACAACACCGGAGGGACAGGGGAACACCGGGGAGCTGTTTTTT	CATTPEGQGNTGELFF
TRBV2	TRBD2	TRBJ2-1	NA	TGTGCCAGCAGAGGGGGACTAGCGGGAGTGGATGAGCAGTTCTTC	CASRGGLAGVDEQFF
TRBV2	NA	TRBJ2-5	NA	TGTGCCAGCAGTGTCCTAAAGGACCCCCAAGAGACCCAGTACTTC	CASSVLKDPQETQYF
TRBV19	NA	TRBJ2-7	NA	TGTGCCAGTAGTATGCAACCGGACGAGCAGTACTTC	CASSMQPDEQYF
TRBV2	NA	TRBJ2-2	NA	TGTGCCAGCATGGGACTTCAAGCTAGTTTAAGAAGCACCGGGGAGCTGTTTTTT	CASMGLQASLRSTGELFF
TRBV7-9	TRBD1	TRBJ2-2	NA	TGTGCCAGCAGCTTAGGAGTAGGGGGCGCATCCGGGGAGCTGTTTTTT	CASSLGVGGASGELFF